This TCR beta chain came from a study of T cell responses to AZD1222 COVID-19 vaccine. TCRdb's table, derived via immunoSEQ multiplex PCR, lists solely in-frame clones and lacks some. The repertoire includes just over 30,000 clones, around nine tenths of them detected once, and approximately 14% sits in the top ten. Whole-study results and caveats: Among vaccine-associated CD4 TCRs, coverage spanned spike, with dominance at 160-218 and 743-854. Variant regions that are unmutated are reportedly the target of nearly half of spike-specific TCRs.

A note on this clone: The antigen remains undetermined.

The germline V and J ends were trimmed by 1 base and 1 base, with 13 bases remaining between them. Per the germline V gene, CDR1 is SGHTA and CDR2 is FQGNSA. The CDR3 spans 17 residues. V is TRBV7-2 and J is TRBJ2-2, with D possibly called TRBD1 or TRBD2 (7 bases each). The sequence derives from an adult who received the AZD1222 COVID-19 vaccine. The sequences come from peripheral blood, collected 28 days after the second AZD1222 dose. The CDR3 here is CASSLGTRGLNTGELFF. The CDR3 DNA reads TGTGCCAGCAGCTTAGGGACTAGGGGGCTGAACACCGGGGAGCTGTTTTTT.